The rows below give T cell receptor beta chains drawn from one sample of a study of regulatory T cells in long-lasting Graves disease. MiXCR was run by TCRdb on the multiplex PCR reads, yielding one entry per CDR3 protein. The sample holds more than 300,000 distinct CDR3 sequences, around 11% seen once. The sample was also linked to a second study, of T cells in Graves' hyperthyroidism and ophthalmopathy.

Source: peripheral blood mononuclear cells (PBMCs), taken at new diagnosis, from a patient treated with antithyroid drugs. The receptors here all came from a young woman with Graves disease. Each CDR3 is given with its conserved first and last residue. A D gene is named only where the DNA matches it firmly.

d_gene,v_gene,CDR3aa
NA,TRBV7-2,CASTRQGGGVRELFF
TRBD2,TRBV7-2,CASSIAGGRTDTQYF
TRBD1,TRBV6-7,CAGRTGGRPQHF
NA,TRBV7-9,CASSPTARYEQYF
TRBD2,TRBV28,CASSSMYLPSGSPNEQFF
NA,TRBV18,CASSLSLWSNSPLHF
TRBD2,TRBV7-2,CASSWQPGLAGGPIFYEQFF
TRBD2,TRBV4-3,CASSQGLAGGPVTDTQYF
NA,TRBV15,CATSGTSIKLFF
TRBD1,TRBV7-2,CASSLEGQDNEKLFF
TRBD2,TRBV2,CASRTSGGAVYYNEQFF
NA,TRBV11-1,CASSLRPASGNTIYF
NA,TRBV30,CAWSAGASYEQYF
NA,TRBV27,CASSLRGESVTDTQYF
TRBD2,TRBV7-8,CASSPRLAGGRIQYF
NA,TRBV30,CAWSSGTVIWSEQFF
TRBD2,TRBV6-4,CASSERGAYNEQFF
NA,TRBV12-3/TRBV12-4,CASSWDPGDRGPQHF
NA,TRBV6-2/TRBV6-3,CASSYVSFYNEQFF
TRBD2,TRBV29-1,CSVERLAGSTDTQYF
NA,TRBV7-3,CASSLIPGPPGTQYF
NA,TRBV30,CAWSVMGTEAFF
NA,TRBV11-1,CASSTSGDTQYF
NA,TRBV6-1,CASRSRHQGYSNQPQHF
TRBD2,TRBV30,CAWITLAGVSQETQYF
NA,TRBV7-9,CASSLLRNVNTEAFF
NA,TRBV12-3/TRBV12-4,CASSPPLGRSSGANVLTF
TRBD1,TRBV11-2,CASSLGEGTGFYEQYF
NA,TRBV5-1,CASSLFDGEETQYF
NA,TRBV20-1,CSALIGVNTEAFF
NA,TRBV6-1,CASSEQSNYGYTF
NA,TRBV24-1,CATSDWGESGTQYF
TRBD1,TRBV27,CASSGHLDRANYGYTF
NA,TRBV6-5,CASSYDKMNFYYNSPLHF
NA,TRBV27,CASSSELDYFTDTQYF
TRBD1,TRBV11-3,CASGTGLGSTEAFF
NA,TRBV4-1,CASSQEGGMNTEAFF
NA,TRBV11-2,CASSFVLNTGELFF
TRBD2,TRBV20-1,CSATAGSGGNEQFF
NA,TRBV6-2/TRBV6-3,CASSQSGTSYEQYF